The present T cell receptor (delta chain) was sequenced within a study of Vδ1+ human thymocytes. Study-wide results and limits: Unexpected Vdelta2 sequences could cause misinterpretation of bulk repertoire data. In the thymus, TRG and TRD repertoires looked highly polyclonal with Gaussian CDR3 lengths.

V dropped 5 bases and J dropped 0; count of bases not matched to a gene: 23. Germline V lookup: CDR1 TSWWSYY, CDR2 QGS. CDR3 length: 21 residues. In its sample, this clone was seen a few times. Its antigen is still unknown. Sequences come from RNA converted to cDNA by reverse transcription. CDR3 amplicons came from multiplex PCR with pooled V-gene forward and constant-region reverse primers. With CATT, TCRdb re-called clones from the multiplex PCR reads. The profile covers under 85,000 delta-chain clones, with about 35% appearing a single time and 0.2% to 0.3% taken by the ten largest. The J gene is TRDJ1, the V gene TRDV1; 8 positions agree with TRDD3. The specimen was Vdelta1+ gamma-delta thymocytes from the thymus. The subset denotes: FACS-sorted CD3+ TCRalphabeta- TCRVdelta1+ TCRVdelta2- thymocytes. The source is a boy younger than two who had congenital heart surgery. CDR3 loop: CALGPASPLYWGPNYTDKLIF. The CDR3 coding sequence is TGTGCTCTTGGGCCAGCTTCCCCCCTTTACTGGGGGCCTAACTACACCGATAAACTCATCTTT.